This T cell receptor beta chain was found in a study of CD8 T cells in ankylosing spondylitis. The V gene's germline CDR1 is SQVTM and CDR2 ANQGSEA. This CDR3 region has 14 residues. Trimming left V 5 bases short and J 0 bases short, with 12 bases between. Study-wide points: It appeared that ankylosing spondylitis blood was characterized by a TCR beta motif of eight highly homologous variants.

5'-RACE, quantitative and with molecular barcodes, yielded the TCR beta libraries. TCRdb analysed the 5' RACE reads with MiXCR anew, one entry per CDR3 protein. Of 150,000 to 200,000 distinct CDR3 sequences detected, 11% appear once; the ten largest clones hold roughly 29%. This clonotype came up many times. Its antigen is undetermined. This receptor was obtained from a male donor with ankylosing spondylitis or in good health (not recorded which). The chain combines TRBV29-1 with TRBJ2-3; D is unresolved. The specimen sequenced was blood, either unsorted or a sorted T cell fraction (not recorded which). CDR3 bases: TGCAGCGTTCGTCGCCAATACAGCACAGATACGCAGTATTTT. Residues: CSVRRQYSTDTQYF.